Detailed here is one TCR beta chain. This clonotype turned up a few times. Its antigen is still unknown. One base away there is no much larger clone; base qualities are not given. The data originate from a study of vaccination and CD4 T cells after COVID-19 (dated by TCRdb to 2021 to 2024). Some background on the complete study: SARS-CoV-2 positivity had been established in the convalescent patients by nasal swab PCR, and mild disease was recorded in eight to ten of these patients and severe disease in one. In around nine COVID-19 convalescent patients and a handful of infection-naive healthy vaccine recipients, the spike-specific CD4+ TCR repertoire before mRNA vaccination was compared with the repertoire after mRNA vaccination. Control cultures used a CEFX viral epitope pool as positive control, an HIV-1 Nef peptide pool as negative control, or no peptide. Overlapping spike peptide pools from SARS-CoV-2 and from the common cold coronaviruses HCoV-NL63, HCoV-OC43 and HCoV-229E were used as culture stimuli. The convalescent cohort comprised six males and four females, including two Hispanic individuals, seven Caucasians, two Asians and one multiracial person. Participants got two doses of the Pfizer-BioNTech BNT162b2 vaccine (n=8) or two doses of the Moderna mRNA-1273 vaccine (n=2). Post-COVID blood samples were collected from convalescent patients a median of around 96 days after diagnosis, with a range of roughly 30 to 170 days. Post-vaccine blood samples were obtained a median of around 67 days after the second vaccine dose, with a range of roughly 13 to 250 days. Study-wide findings and limitations: Of the vaccine-specific clones found in convalescent patients, nearly all (304 of 307) were mono-reactive for SARS-CoV-2 spike instead of being cross-reactive with common cold coronaviruses. Among convalescent patients, a median about 87% of the SARS-CoV-2-reactive clones seen after vaccination appeared only after vaccination, which suggests priming specific to the vaccine. The study included relatively few convalescent patients and did not analyze early timepoints after natural infection. An increase in the median number of SARS-CoV-2-reactive clonotypes from approximately 21 after infection to 35 to 40 after vaccination was observed, but the change was not found to be significant.

The CDR3, from cysteine to phenylalanine, totals 16 residues. Only CDR3 DNA remains: 48 bases, in frame from the first base. V is clipped by 4 bases and J by 0 bases, and the sequence between their germline boundaries is 14 bases long. As encoded in the germline V gene, CDR1 is SGHVS while CDR2 is FNYEAQ. Interpreted using the paper, the treatment or condition label stands for: approximately nine-day PBMC culture with coronavirus spike peptide pools or control peptides (ViraFEST assay). The ViraFEST assay, used in the study, expanded antigen-specific T cells with peptide pools and then identified the expanded clonotypes through TCR sequencing. Positive SARS-CoV-2 PCR tests in the convalescent patients dated from March to December 2020, before Alpha, Beta and Delta variants emerged in the United States. PBMCs were cultured at approximately 2 million per well in IMDM supplemented with about 5.5% human AB serum and 8 to 10 IU/ml IL-2, with about 10 ug/ml peptide pools added. On days 3 and 7, half of the culture medium was replaced with fresh IL-2-containing medium. CD4+ T cells were isolated after about 10 days of culture through negative selection using the EasySep CD4+ T cell isolation kit. Ficoll-Paque Plus gradient centrifugation was used to isolate PBMCs from whole blood, and the isolated PBMCs were then either used fresh or cryopreserved at -140C. Each culture condition was generally run in triplicate wells.

The protocol used for the library was PCR. DNA from cultured CD4+ T cells underwent TCR sequencing with the Oncomine TCR Beta short-read assay at the Johns Hopkins FTIC core. The QIAamp micro DNA kit was used to extract genomic DNA from the cultured CD4+ T cells. Oncomine TCR Beta libraries made from cultured CD4+ T cells were pooled using unique dual indexes and sequenced on an Illumina iSeq 100. The paper's data handling went like this. Non-productive sequences were removed, and CDR3s not starting with C, not ending with F or W, or shorter than 7 amino acids were discarded. Antigen-specific clonotypes were identified with the MANAFEST web application by comparing peptide-stimulated wells with reference and other culture wells. For a clone to be called positive, the clone needed an FDR below 0.05, an odds ratio above 5, and a productive frequency above 0.1% in at least two of three replicate wells. A clonotype was classed as cross-reactive if the clonotype showed significant expansion both in SARS-CoV-2 spike wells and in at least one common cold coronavirus spike condition. Similarity between CDR3 sequences was evaluated in R version 3.6.1 using Levenshtein distances (stringdist) and unrooted phylogenetic trees (ape). TCRdb reprocessed the public reads (quality trimming at Q25 with fastp, clone calling with MiXCR) and kept in-frame beta chains. Rows are unified per CDR3 protein, each entry keeping the most common DNA and genes. TCRdb assigned the V and J calls; the authors' analysis was not used. A total of around 19,000 distinct CDR3 sequences appear in this sample, approximately 70% of them only once. About 4% of the sample comes from the top ten.

Sequencing used CD4+ T cells from blood, cultured in vitro. The chain couples TRBV7-6 to TRBJ2-3; no D gene can be assigned with confidence. This TCR was recovered from a human donor who had recovered from COVID-19. The base sequence is TGTGCCAGCAGCTCTCGATCTCAGGCTAGCACAGATACGCAGTATTTT. It translates to CASSSRSQASTDTQYF.